This passage covers 5 T cell receptor beta chains from one sample sequenced in a study of low-dose radiotherapy and immunotherapy resistance in tumors. For amplifying TCRs, the PCR ran for approximately 18 cycles with Phusion, which was used together with a constant-region primer and the adapter on the V primers. TCRdb processed the reads anew with MiXCR; each CDR3 protein has one entry. Altogether some 53,000 distinct CDR3 sequences are present, 33% being singletons, with the ten largest covering 8.2%. The time point here: after trial treatment. This sample's treatment: LDRT plus nivolumab, ipilimumab, low-dose cyclophosphamide and aspirin (RACIN trial). The specimen was PBMCs, collected after low-dose radiotherapy plus immunotherapy. Receptors were obtained from a male donor with rectosigmoid adenocarcinoma.

With respect to this clonotype: Only one base separates this from a far larger clonotype, so it likely reflects a read error. The CDR3 loop reads CASSETGGLNTEAFF. In nucleotides, the CDR3 is TGTGCCAGCAGTGAGACAGGGGGCCTGAACACTGAAGCTTTCTTT. The gene calls are TRBV6-2 or TRBV6-3 and TRBJ1-1; 10 bases are shared with TRBD1. V was pared by 5 bases and J by 0 bases, with 3 bases of the junction left unmatched. The CDR3 sequence is 15 residues long. Germline lookup yields CDR1 MNHEY and CDR2 SVGEGT.

This clonotype showed up many times. This chain links TRBV6-6 with TRBJ2-1, with D perhaps matching TRBD1 (5 bases). This CDR3 has 14 residues. Germline CDR1 and CDR2: MNHNY and SVGAGI (reference sequence). The V end lost 0 bases, the J end lost 9 bases, and 12 bases lay between the germline ends. The CDR3 DNA reads as TGTGCCAGCAGTTACTCGGGGTATGGGGCTGAGCAGTTCTTC. Residues: CASSYSGYGAEQFF.

This clonotype was recorded many times. CDR3 region: CASKDPGWYGNTIYF. The CDR3 DNA is TGTGCCAGCAAAGATCCGGGGTGGTATGGAAACACCATATATTTT. The genes are TRBV2 and TRBJ1-3; D not certain. The V gene lost 7 bases and the J gene lost 3 bases, with 16 bases spanning the gap. Germline loops: CDR1 SNHLY, CDR2 FYNNEI. CDR3 size: 15 residues.

There are many counts of this clonotype. V usage is TRBV4-1 and J usage is TRBJ1-1, with a weak D call TRBD1 (5 bases). The CDR3 runs to 14 residues. CDR1 is MGHRA, CDR2 YSYEKL, per germline. Deletions cut 8 bases from V and 1 base from J, with 14 bases between. Here the CDR3 reads CASRGVLRNTEAFF. In nucleotides, the CDR3 is TGCGCCAGCCGGGGCGTGCTTAGGAACACTGAAGCTTTCTTT.

As regards this clonotype: Because it lacks the conserved phenylalanine or tryptophan at the end, this CDR3 is likely a read error. The rearrangement joins TRBV11-3 to TRBJ2-1, with D possibly called TRBD1 or TRBD2 (5 bases each). Germline loops: CDR1 SGHNT, CDR2 YENEEA. This CDR3 has 15 amino acids. This CDR3 is CASNLAQGAYNEQFC. CDR3 bases: TGTGCCAGCAACTTAGCCCAGGGAGCCTACAATGAGCAGTTCTGC.